Below, 11 T cell receptor beta chains from the same sample are listed, as sequenced in a study of regulatory T cells in long-lasting Graves disease. According to the study, TCR beta libraries were built with iRepertoire HTBI primers and CDR3-region Arm-PCR. A single record per CDR3 protein comes from TCRdb applying MiXCR to the multiplex PCR reads. The repertoire holds some 220,000 distinct CDR3 sequences, with roughly a fifth as singletons. Indicated time point: newly diagnosed GD, antithyroid drugs for less than 3 months. From PBMCs, RNA was extracted and then used to make the TCR library. Another study also made use of these data, one on T cells in Graves' hyperthyroidism and ophthalmopathy.

Sequencing was performed on peripheral blood mononuclear cells (PBMCs), taken at new diagnosis, from a patient treated with antithyroid drugs. These receptor sequences come from a woman in her 30s with Graves disease.

This clonotype has at least ten counts. The V and J genes are TRBV28 and TRBJ2-7; 8 positions agree with TRBD2. Trimming at V came to 7 bases and at J to 4 bases, leaving 12 bases not matched to a gene. Germline CDR1 reads MDHEN; CDR2 reads SYDVKM. The CDR3 spans 15 residues. CDR3 nucleotide sequence: TGTGCCAGCATCCCCTCGGGAGGGGGGCGGTACGAGCAGTACTTC. Translated, it gives CASIPSGGGRYEQYF.

This clonotype occurred many times. V and J are TRBV28 and TRBJ1-4; D gene ambiguous. Germline values: CDR1 MDHEN, CDR2 SYDVKM. The germline V and J ends were trimmed by 1 base and 7 bases, with 13 bases remaining between them. The CDR3 sequence is 15 residues long. The CDR3: CASSLSGNGGEKLFF. As DNA, the CDR3 is TGTGCCAGCAGTTTATCGGGGAACGGCGGTGAAAAACTGTTTTTT. Filled out from reference TRBV28 and TRBJ1-4, the complete variable domain reads DVKVTQSSRYLVKRTGEKVFLECVQDMDHENMFWYRQDPGLGLRLIYFSYDVKMKEKGDIPEGYSVSREKKERFSLILESASTNQTSMYLCASSLSGNGGEKLFFGSGTQLSVL.

This clonotype has ten or more counts. The chain is built from TRBV10-2 and TRBJ2-1, with 11 bases matching TRBD1. The CDR3 length is 16 residues. Per germline, CDR1 WSHSY and CDR2 SAAADI. Trimming removed 2 bases from V and 8 bases from J; junction bases left unmatched: 8. The CDR3 DNA is TGCGCCAGCAGTGAGATTGGGACAGGGGGGTTCGATGAGCAGTTCTTC. It is translated as CASSEIGTGGFDEQFF.

This clonotype was detected ten times or more. V is TRBV19 and J is TRBJ1-5, with 7 bases fitting TRBD1. Trimming at V came to 6 bases and at J to 7 bases, leaving 9 bases not matched to a gene. CDR1 is LNHDA, CDR2 SQIVND, per germline (reference sequence). This CDR3 spans 14 amino acids. The CDR3 nucleotides read TGTGCCAGTAGCCTTCGAACAGGGGTACAGCCCCAGCATTTT. It codes for CASSLRTGVQPQHF.

This clonotype has at least ten counts. The chain carries TRBV5-6 and TRBJ1-1; TRBD1 aligns across 9 bases. V was pared by 0 bases and J by 3 bases, with 6 bases of the junction left unmatched. The germline V gene encodes CDR1 SGHDT and CDR2 YYEEEE. The CDR3 is 16 residues long. CDR3 in amino acids: CASSLAGQGEYTEAFF. CDR3 DNA: TGTGCCAGCAGCTTGGCGGGACAGGGAGAATACACTGAAGCTTTCTTT.

In this sample, this clonotype turned up once. The gene calls are TRBV19 and TRBJ2-7, with D possibly TRBD2 on 5 matching bases. The length of the CDR3 is 14 residues. CDR1 is LNHDA, CDR2 SQIVND, per germline (reference sequence). The V end lost 2 bases, the J end lost 7 bases, and 15 bases lay between the germline ends. CDR3 nucleotides: TGTGCCAGTAGTATATTTACGGGAACGTGGGAGCAGTACTTC. Its protein product is CASSIFTGTWEQYF.

This clonotype has at least ten counts. The chain combines TRBV5-4 with TRBJ2-7; TRBD2 matches 7 bases. The junction had 3 bases not matched to a gene; V was cut back by 1 base and J by 5 bases. This CDR3 comprises 13 residues. Germline CDR1 is SGHNT and CDR2 is YYREEE (reference sequence). CDR3 nucleotide sequence: TGTGCCAGCAGCTTGAGGGAGGGAAACGAGCAGTACTTC. This sequence encodes CASSLREGNEQYF.

This clonotype was picked up a small number of times. J is TRBJ2-7 and V is TRBV5-1; TRBD2 matches 8 bases. V trimming: 4 bases; J trimming: 4 bases; junction bases outside the gene matches: 13. This CDR3 has 16 amino acids. Looked up from germline, CDR1 is SGHRS and CDR2 is YFSETQ. The CDR3 DNA reads as TGCGCCAGCAGCACCTCGGGGGGGGCGCGGGGGTACGAGCAGTACTTC. It yields the protein CASSTSGGARGYEQYF.

The J gene is TRBJ2-7, the V gene TRBV10-3; D might be TRBD1 (6 bases). V was pared by 2 bases and J by 7 bases, with 9 bases between. The CDR3 extends over 12 amino acids. Looked up from germline, CDR1 is ENHRY and CDR2 is SYGVKD. In DNA, the CDR3 is TGTGCCATCAGTGAGACAGGGCAGGAGCAGTACTTC. Amino acid sequence: CAISETGQEQYF.

This clonotype was detected many times. The chain employs TRBV2 and TRBJ2-7; D is unresolved. The V end was cut by 4 bases, the J end by 0 bases, with 10 bases between. CDR1 SNHLY and CDR2 FYNNEI come from the germline V gene. The CDR3 totals 14 residues. The CDR3 coding sequence is TGTGCCAGCAGTGGGGAATCGGTCTCCTACGAGCAGTACTTC. This gives the protein CASSGESVSYEQYF.

This clonotype was seen repeatedly, ten times or more. J is TRBJ2-3 and V is TRBV7-2; D unclear. From germline, CDR1 is SGHTA and CDR2 FQGNSA. The CDR3 spans 14 residues. V lost 3 bases, J lost 0 bases, and 7 bases lay in between. DNA of the CDR3: TGTGCCAGCAGCTTCTCGGCTAGCACAGATACGCAGTATTTT. Protein sequence: CASSFSASTDTQYF. The variable domain in full, completed from reference TRBV7-2 and TRBJ2-3, reads GAGVSQSPSNKVTEKGKDVELRCDPISGHTALYWYRQSLGQGLEFLIYFQGNSAPDKSGLPSDRFSAERTGGSVSTLTIQRTQQEDSAVYLCASSFSASTDTQYFGPGTRLTVL.